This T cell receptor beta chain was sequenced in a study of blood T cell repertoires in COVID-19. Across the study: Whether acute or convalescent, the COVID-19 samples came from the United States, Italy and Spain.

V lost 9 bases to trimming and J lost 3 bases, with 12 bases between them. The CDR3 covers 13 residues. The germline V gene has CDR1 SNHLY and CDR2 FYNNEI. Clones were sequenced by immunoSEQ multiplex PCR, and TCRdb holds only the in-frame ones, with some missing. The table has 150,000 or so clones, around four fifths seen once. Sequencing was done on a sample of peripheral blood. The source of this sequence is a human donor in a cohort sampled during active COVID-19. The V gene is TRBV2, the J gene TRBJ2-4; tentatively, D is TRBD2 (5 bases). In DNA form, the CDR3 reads TGTGCCAGTCGGGCAGGACTCAAAAACATTCAGTACTTC. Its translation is CASRAGLKNIQYF.